This T cell receptor (beta chain) originates from a study of cytomegalovirus exposure and HLA in healthy donors. Study-wide background: Out of 150 million to 200 million T cells, an earlier analysis found 117 million unique TCR beta sequences in total.

Turning to this clone: No antigen is known for it.

This PCR relied on a set of 60 Vbeta primers and 13 Jbeta primers. As processed by the authors: As a later analysis found, there were approximately 80 million unique TCR beta chains, of which some 10 million were shared. Method: immunoSEQ multiplex PCR; TCRdb's copy keeps in-frame clones and lacks some. V and J calls and clone size come straight from that table; D and trimming were deduced from the DNA. The profile shows more than 85,000 clones, about 80% of them singletons. Study conclusions and caveats: A later analysis showed HLA-associated TCR beta chains outstripping equally common others in clonal expansion.

CDR1 and CDR2 from the germline V gene are SEHNR and FQNEAQ (reference sequence). The CDR3 has 13 amino acids. Losses at the gene ends were 3 bases for V and 6 bases for J; bases not matched to a gene: 1. The material sequenced was PBMCs. This chain links TRBV7-9 with TRBJ2-5; TRBD2 matches at 10 bases. The clonotype was recovered from a woman aged 50 to 60 in good health and CMV-seropositive. CDR3 region: CASSFSGGQTQYF. CDR3 bases: TGTGCCAGCAGCTTTAGCGGGGGGCAGACCCAGTACTTC.